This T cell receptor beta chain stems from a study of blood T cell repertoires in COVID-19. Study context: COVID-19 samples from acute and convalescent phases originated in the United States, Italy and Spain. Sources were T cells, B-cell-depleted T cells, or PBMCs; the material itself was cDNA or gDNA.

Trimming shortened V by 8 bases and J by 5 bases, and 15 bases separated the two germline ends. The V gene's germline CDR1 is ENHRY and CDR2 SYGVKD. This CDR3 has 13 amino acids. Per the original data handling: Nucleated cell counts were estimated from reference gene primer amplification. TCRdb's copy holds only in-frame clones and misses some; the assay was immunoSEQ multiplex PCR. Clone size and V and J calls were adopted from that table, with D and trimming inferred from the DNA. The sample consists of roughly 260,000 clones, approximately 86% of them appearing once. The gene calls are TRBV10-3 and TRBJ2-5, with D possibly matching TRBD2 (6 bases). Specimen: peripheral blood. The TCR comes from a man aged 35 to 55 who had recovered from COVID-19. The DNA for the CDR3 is TGTGCCATCGCCTGGAGGGTCCAGGAGACCCAGTACTTC. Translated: CAIAWRVQETQYF.